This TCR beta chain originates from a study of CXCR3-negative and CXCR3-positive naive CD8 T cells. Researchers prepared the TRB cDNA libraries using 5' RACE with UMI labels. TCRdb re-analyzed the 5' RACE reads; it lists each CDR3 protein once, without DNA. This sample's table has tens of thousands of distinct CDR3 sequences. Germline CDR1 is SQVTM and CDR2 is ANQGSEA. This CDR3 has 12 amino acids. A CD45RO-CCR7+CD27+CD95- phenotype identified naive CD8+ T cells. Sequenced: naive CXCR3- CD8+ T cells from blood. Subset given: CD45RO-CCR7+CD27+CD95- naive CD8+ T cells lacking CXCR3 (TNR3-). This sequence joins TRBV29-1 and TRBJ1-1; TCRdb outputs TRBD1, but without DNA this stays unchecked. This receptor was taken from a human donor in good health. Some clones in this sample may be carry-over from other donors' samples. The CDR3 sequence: CSVAGLGSEAFF.